The source of this T cell receptor (beta chain) is a study of CD8+ T cells in alopecia areata. Study-wide context: Treatment of the treated patients consisted of oral tofacitinib, 5 to 10 mg twice daily. Study-wide points: Normal skin's resident alphabeta T cells are also sequenced in scalp samples.

Comment on this clone: What it recognizes is unknown.

Reverse transcribed after extraction, RNA yielded cDNA as the sequencing template. Using immunoSEQ multiplex PCR, the repertoire was profiled, and TCRdb retains in-frame clones only, with some absent. The repertoire holds fewer than 150,000 clones, with roughly two fifths as singletons. Researchers gathered lesional scalp punch biopsies and peripheral blood from patients with alopecia areata. The authors sorted CD4+ and CD8+ T cells from PBMCs. V lost 4 bases, J lost 9 bases, and 16 bases lay in between. The germline V gene encodes CDR1 SEHNR and CDR2 FQNEAQ (reference sequence). This CDR3 has 14 amino acids.

The chain combines TRBV7-9 with TRBJ1-3; D may be TRBD1 (5 bases). This receptor was obtained from a human donor with alopecia areata. Specimen: CD4+ T cells sorted from blood. The CDR3 DNA sequence: TGTGCCAGCAGCTACGGGACGGGCCGAAGCACCATATATTTT. This translates into CASSYGTGRSTIYF.